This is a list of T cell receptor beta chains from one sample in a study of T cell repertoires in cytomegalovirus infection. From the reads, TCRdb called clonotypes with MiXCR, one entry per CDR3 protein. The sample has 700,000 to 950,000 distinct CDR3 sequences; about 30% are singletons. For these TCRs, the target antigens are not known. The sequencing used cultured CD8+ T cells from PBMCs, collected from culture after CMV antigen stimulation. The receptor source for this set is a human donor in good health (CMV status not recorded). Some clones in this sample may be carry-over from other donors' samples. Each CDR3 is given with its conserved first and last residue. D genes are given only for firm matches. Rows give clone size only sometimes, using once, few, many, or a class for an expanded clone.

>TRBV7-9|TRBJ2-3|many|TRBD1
TGTGCCAGCAGCTTAGGGACAGGGGGCGCGGTTAGCACAGATACGCAGTATTTT
CASSLGTGGAVSTDTQYF
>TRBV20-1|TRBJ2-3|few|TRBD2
TGCAGTGCTAGGGGGGGGAGGCGTTGGGGCACAGATACGCAGTATTTT
CSARGGRRWGTDTQYF
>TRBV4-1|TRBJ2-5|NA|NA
TGCGCCAGCAGCCAAGGTGACGGGGGAACGGAGACCCAGTACTTC
CASSQGDGGTETQYF
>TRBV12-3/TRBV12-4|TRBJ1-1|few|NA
TGTGCCAGCAGTGAGGGACAAACTGAAGATTTCTTT
CASSEGQTEDFF
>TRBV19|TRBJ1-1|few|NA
TGTGCCAGTAGTCCTTCCACAGGGACGAACACTGAAGCTTTCTTT
CASSPSTGTNTEAFF
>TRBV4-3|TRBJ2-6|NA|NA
TGCGCCAGCAGCCAGAGGGGCGCTGGGGCCAACGTCCTGACTTTC
CASSQRGAGANVLTF
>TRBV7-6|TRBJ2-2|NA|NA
TGTGCCAGCAGCTTAGAGGTGAACACCGGGGAGCTGTTTTTT
CASSLEVNTGELFF
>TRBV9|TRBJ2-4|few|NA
TGTGCCAGCAGCGACGAGAGCGGGCTAGCCAAAAACATTCAGTACTTC
CASSDESGLAKNIQYF
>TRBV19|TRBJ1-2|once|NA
TGTGCCACCTCCCCGGCCAGCGACTATGGCTACACCTTC
CATSPASDYGYTF
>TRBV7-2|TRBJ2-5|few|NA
TGTGCCAGCAGCTTAGGGCAGGGTTGGCTCCAAGAGACCCAGTACTTC
CASSLGQGWLQETQYF
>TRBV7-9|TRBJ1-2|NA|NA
TGTGCCAGCAGCTTGGGAACATCCGTCTATGGCTACACCTTC
CASSLGTSVYGYTF
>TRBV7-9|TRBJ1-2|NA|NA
TGTGCCAGCAGCTCCCGGGACAACTATGGCTACACCTTC
CASSSRDNYGYTF
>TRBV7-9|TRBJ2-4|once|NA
TGTGCCAGCAGCTTAGCCGTTCCCCTAGCCAAAAACATTCAGTACTTC
CASSLAVPLAKNIQYF
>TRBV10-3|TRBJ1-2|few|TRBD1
TGTGCCATCCAGACCTCCCCGGGACAGGTAGCCGGCGGCTACACCTTC
CAIQTSPGQVAGGYTF
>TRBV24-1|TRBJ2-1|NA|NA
TGTGCCACCAGTGATTGGAGGGCCAACAATGAGCAGTTCTTC
CATSDWRANNEQFF
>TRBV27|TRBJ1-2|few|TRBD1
TGTGCCAGCAGTACCGGGACAGGGGTTTATGGCTACACCTTC
CASSTGTGVYGYTF
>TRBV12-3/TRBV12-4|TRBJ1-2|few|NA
TGTGCCAGCAGTTTAGACGGACAGCTCAAATATGGCTACACCTTC
CASSLDGQLKYGYTF
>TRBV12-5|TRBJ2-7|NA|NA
TGTGCTAGTGGTTTTAAGGTTGGCCAGGACTACGAGCAGTACTTC
CASGFKVGQDYEQYF
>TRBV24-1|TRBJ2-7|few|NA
TGTGCCACCAGTGGGGGAGGAGGCGAGCAGTACTTC
CATSGGGGEQYF
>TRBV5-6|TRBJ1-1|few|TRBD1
TGTGCCAGCAGCTTGGGACTGACAGGGGAGAACACTGAAGCTTTCTTT
CASSLGLTGENTEAFF
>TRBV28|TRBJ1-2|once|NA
TGTGCCAGCAGTTTAACGGCTAAAAACTATGGCTACACCTTC
CASSLTAKNYGYTF
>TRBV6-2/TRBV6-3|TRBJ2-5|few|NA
TGTGCCAGCAGTTACTCGATAGAGACCCAGTACTTC
CASSYSIETQYF
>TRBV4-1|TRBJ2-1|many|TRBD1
TGCGCCAGCAGCCAAGCCCCGGGACAGGGGTACAATGAGCAGTTCTTC
CASSQAPGQGYNEQFF
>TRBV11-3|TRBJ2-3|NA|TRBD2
TGTGCCAGCAGCGGTAGGACTAGGGATACGCAGTATTTT
CASSGRTRDTQYF
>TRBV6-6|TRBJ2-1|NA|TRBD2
TGTGCCAGCACCACGAGGGCGGGGGTGGGGGATGAGCAGTTCTTC
CASTTRAGVGDEQFF
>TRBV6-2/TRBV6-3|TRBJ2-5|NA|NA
TGTGCCAGCAATCCCGCGTCCCAAGAGACCCAGTACTTC
CASNPASQETQYF
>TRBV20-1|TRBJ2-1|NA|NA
TGCAGTGCTAGAGATTGGGAGGGGGGGAATGAGCAGTTCTTC
CSARDWEGGNEQFF
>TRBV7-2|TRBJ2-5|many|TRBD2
TGTGCCAGCAGCGGGCTGGGGCGGGGGTTGGAGACCCAGTACTTC
CASSGLGRGLETQYF
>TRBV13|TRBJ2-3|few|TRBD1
TGTGCCAGCAGCCCCCGGGGACAGGGGTCAGATACGCAGTATTTT
CASSPRGQGSDTQYF
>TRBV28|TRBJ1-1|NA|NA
TGTGCCAGCAGGTCCCTACGGCCTCTGAACACTGAAGCTTTCTTT
CASRSLRPLNTEAFF
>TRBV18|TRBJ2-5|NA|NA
TGTGCCAGCTCACCAGGGGGAAACCAAGAGACCCAGTACTTC
CASSPGGNQETQYF
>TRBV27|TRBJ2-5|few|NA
TGTGCCAGCAGTTTGGGAGGGGGAAAGACCCAGTACTTC
CASSLGGGKTQYF
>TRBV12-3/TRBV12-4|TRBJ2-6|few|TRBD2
TGTGCCAGCAGTTTCCTTCTAGCGGGGGGGAGCTCTGGGGCCAACGTCCTGACTTTC
CASSFLLAGGSSGANVLTF
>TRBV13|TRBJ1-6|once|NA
TGTGCCAGCAGCATTTATCAGGGAGGTAATTCACCCCTCCACTTT
CASSIYQGGNSPLHF
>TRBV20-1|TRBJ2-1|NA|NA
TGCAGTGCTAGACCCAGGAACTACAATGAGCAGTTCTTC
CSARPRNYNEQFF
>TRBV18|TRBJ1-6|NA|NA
TGTGCCAGCTCACCAGCAGGCGGAGGTTCACCCCTCCACTTT
CASSPAGGGSPLHF
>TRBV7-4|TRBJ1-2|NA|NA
TGTGCCAGCAGCCAACTCCAGGGATTTCAAGGCTACACCTTC
CASSQLQGFQGYTF
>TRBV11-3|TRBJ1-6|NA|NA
TGTGCCAGCAGAAAGGGACGGAATTCACCCCTCCACTTT
CASRKGRNSPLHF
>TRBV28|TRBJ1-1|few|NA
TGTGCCAGCAGTTCCAAGTGGGCAGGGAAGGGCGAAGCTTTCTTT
CASSSKWAGKGEAFF
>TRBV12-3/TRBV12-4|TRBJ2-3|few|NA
TGTGCCAGCAGTTTTTCGGACGGTTCTAGCACAGATACGCAGTATTTT
CASSFSDGSSTDTQYF
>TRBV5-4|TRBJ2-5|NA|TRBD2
TGTGCCAGCAGCAGTAAGCGGGAGCCGTACCAAGAGACCCAGTACTTC
CASSSKREPYQETQYF
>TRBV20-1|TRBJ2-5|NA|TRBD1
TGCAGCTTGAGGGACAGGTGGGCTGAAGAGACCCAGTACTTC
CSLRDRWAEETQYF
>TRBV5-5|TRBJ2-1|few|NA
TGTGCCAGCAGCTACAGATTGGCTTACAATGAGCAGTTCTTC
CASSYRLAYNEQFF
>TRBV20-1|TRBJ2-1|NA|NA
TGCAGTGCTAGAGTCCCCGGGGTTGGGGGCCTGCGGAATGAGCAGTTCTTC
CSARVPGVGGLRNEQFF